Below are 14 T cell receptor beta chains sequenced from a single sample in a study of T cells in Graves' hyperthyroidism and ophthalmopathy. The TCR beta CDR3 regions underwent amplification using RNA transcripts as the source. Researchers ran a first-round RT-PCR on the TCR CDR3 using the HTBI primer set. One entry per CDR3 protein results from TCRdb running MiXCR on the multiplex PCR reads. Of 500,000 to 800,000 distinct CDR3 sequences in the sample, less than 45% are singletons; the top ten hold 7% to 7.5%. Sequencing was carried out using peripheral blood or thyroid tissue (not recorded which). The receptor set was obtained from an adult man with Graves' disease, either hyperthyroidism or ophthalmopathy (not recorded which).

The CDR3 loop is CASSLEIQTGYTF. DNA for the CDR3: TGTGCCAGCAGCTTGGAAATACAGACTGGCTACACCTTC. This chain connects TRBV7-9 to TRBJ1-2; no clear D. The CDR3 covers 13 residues. V was shortened by 3 bases and J by 7 bases, with 12 bases between the two germline ends. The germline CDR1 and CDR2 sequences are SEHNR and FQNEAQ (reference sequence).

The chain is built from TRBV7-3 and TRBJ2-7; D is possibly TRBD2 (7 bases). Trimming cost V 2 bases and J 6 bases, with 17 bases left between them. Germline CDR1 SGHTA, CDR2 FQGTGA. The CDR3 is made up of 15 amino acids. DNA for the CDR3: TGTGCCAGCAGCTTAGATGAGGGGGGGCTACGCGAGCAGTACTTC. Translated: CASSLDEGGLREQYF.

This clonotype was observed at least ten times. The J gene is TRBJ1-5, the V gene TRBV24-1; TRBD1 matches at 7 bases. The V gene's germline CDR1 is KGHDR and CDR2 SFDVKD. V lost 1 base, J lost 15 bases, and 14 bases stayed unmatched. CDR3 size: 15 residues. The CDR3: CATSDFLEGAPLLHF. For the CDR3, the DNA is TGTGCCACCAGTGATTTTCTGGAGGGGGCCCCCCTCCTGCATTTT.

This clonotype has ten or more counts. The chain recombines TRBV29-1 with TRBJ1-1; D not certain. Per germline, CDR1 SQVTM and CDR2 ANQGSEA. The CDR3 has 13 residues. Trimming pared 0 bases from V and 0 bases from J, leaving 5 bases between. The CDR3 loop is CSVEDHLNTEAFF. The CDR3 DNA reads as TGCAGCGTTGAAGATCACCTGAACACTGAAGCTTTCTTT.

The chain uses TRBV12-3 or TRBV12-4 and TRBJ2-2; D unresolved. The CDR3 is 13 amino acids. V was clipped by 1 base and J by 8 bases, with 8 bases between them. CDR3 in amino acids: CASSLGEIGELFF. Written as DNA, the CDR3 is TGTGCCAGCAGTTTAGGCGAGATAGGGGAGCTGTTTTTT.

The J gene is TRBJ1-1, the V gene TRBV6-1, with D maybe TRBD1 (5 bases). The CDR3 sequence is 14 residues long. CDR1 and CDR2 (germline): MNHNS, SASEGT. The V end lost 5 bases, the J end lost 8 bases, and 18 bases lay between the germline ends. The CDR3 nucleotides are TGTGCCAGCAGTTTAGGCCTGAGACAGAACGAAGCTTTCTTT. This codes for CASSLGLRQNEAFF.

This clonotype was detected ten times or more. The rearrangement uses TRBV9 and TRBJ1-1; perhaps TRBD1 as D (5 bases). V was cut by 4 bases and J by 1 base, with 11 bases left in between. The CDR3 extends over 14 amino acids. CDR1 and CDR2 (germline): SGDLS, YYNGEE. In nucleotides, the CDR3 is TGTGCCAGCAGCCCACCAAGGGGGAACACTGAAGCTTTCTTT. This encodes CASSPPRGNTEAFF.

The CDR3 nucleotides read TGTGCCAGCAGACCATCTAGGGGGTTCCGACCAGAGCAGTACTTC. Translated, it gives CASRPSRGFRPEQYF. V gene TRBV7-9 combines with J gene TRBJ2-7, with a weak D call TRBD1 (6 bases). Germline values: CDR1 SEHNR, CDR2 FQNEAQ (reference sequence). This CDR3 spans 15 amino acids. The V and J ends lost 6 bases and 7 bases respectively, with 22 bases between them. Looking up the rest from reference TRBV7-9 and TRBJ2-7 gives the full variable domain: DTGVSQNPRHKITKRGQNVTFRCDPISEHNRLYWYRQTLGQGPEFLTYFQNEAQLEKSRLLSDRFSAERPKGSFSTLEIQRTEQGDSAMYLCASRPSRGFRPEQYFGPGTRLTVT.

V is TRBV25-1 and J is TRBJ1-2; 7 bases are shared with TRBD1. CDR1 is MGHDK, CDR2 SYGVNS, per germline. The CDR3 consists of 15 residues. With V trimmed by 2 bases and J by 7 bases, 10 bases remained unmatched. For the CDR3, the DNA is TGTGCCAGCAGTGAAGCAGACAGGGTAGGAGTTGGCTACACCTTC. This encodes CASSEADRVGVGYTF.

This chain links TRBV29-1 with TRBJ2-5; weak D call: TRBD2 (5 bases). Germline lookup yields CDR1 SQVTM and CDR2 ANQGSEA. Trimming cost V 7 bases and J 5 bases, with 14 bases left between them. The CDR3 length is 12 residues. The CDR3 bases are TGCAGCGGCAGCGGTACATGGGAGACCCAGTACTTC. This encodes CSGSGTWETQYF.

This clonotype appeared many times. V gene TRBV24-1 combines with J gene TRBJ2-2; D gene uncertain. CDR1 is KGHDR, CDR2 SFDVKD, per germline. The CDR3 is 15 amino acids. Trimming took off 4 bases at V and 5 bases at J, with 13 bases between the two ends. CDR3 nucleotide sequence: TGTGCCACCAGTGAGCATCGAGCCGGGACCGGGGAGCTGTTTTTT. Its translation is CATSEHRAGTGELFF.

The J gene is TRBJ1-5, the V gene TRBV20-1; 9 nucleotides agree with TRBD1. There are 14 residues in the CDR3. Germline V gene lookup returns CDR1 DFQATT and CDR2 SNEGSKA (reference sequence). The V gene end was trimmed by 1 base and the J gene end by 6 bases; junction bases not matched to a gene: 4. CDR3: CSARGDRGTQPQHF. The CDR3 DNA reads TGCAGTGCTAGAGGTGACAGGGGGACTCAGCCCCAGCATTTT.

V and J are TRBV11-2 and TRBJ2-7, with 10 bases matching TRBD2. The CDR3 consists of 17 residues. CDR1 and CDR2 from the germline V gene are SGHAT and FQNNGV. V shed 5 bases and J 3 bases; nucleotides not matched to a gene: 13. The CDR3 loop is CASSTPSGRRAYYEQYF. The CDR3 DNA is TGTGCCAGCAGCACCCCTAGCGGGAGAAGGGCGTACTACGAGCAGTACTTC.

A word on this clonotype: It is likely a read error, because the conserved phenylalanine at the end of the CDR3 is missing. The DNA is left out, because the CDR3 cannot be placed on it with certainty; the CDR3 is given as TCRdb lists it. This CDR3 is CASSRAGQGS. The chain joins TRBV5-5 to TRBJ1-1; TRBD1, the table's D call, lacks a check against the DNA. Per the germline V gene, CDR1 is SGHKS and CDR2 is YYEKEE (reference sequence). The CDR3 is 10 amino acids long, termini counted.